This T cell receptor beta chain stems from a study of glioma-infiltrating T cells after dendritic cell vaccination. About the research overall: Autologous tumor lysate-pulsed dendritic cell vaccination was given between about 2003 and 2012. Dendritic cell vaccine was injected intradermally three times, biweekly.

Noted time point: after dendritic cell vaccination, including at tumor progression/relapse. Only patients with spare fresh-frozen tumor and over two years of follow-up were included. Sequencing was performed with immunoSEQ multiplex PCR; in TCRdb, only in-frame clones are kept and a portion is missing. The profile shows 70,000 to 100,000 clones, 83% of them singletons. The source of this sequence is a human donor with glioblastoma. The source was blood, collected after dendritic cell vaccination.

The CDR3 sequence is CASSPHPSGGGDTQYF. The CDR3 coding sequence is TGTGCCAGCAGCCCCCACCCTAGCGGGGGGGGAGATACGCAGTATTTT. The chain is built from TRBV9 and TRBJ2-3; 12 positions match TRBD2. Unmatched junction bases numbered 8, after V lost 4 bases and J lost 5 bases. The V gene's germline CDR1 is SGDLS and CDR2 YYNGEE. The length of the CDR3 is 16 residues.